This passage covers 19 T cell receptor beta chains from one sample sequenced in a study of cytomegalovirus exposure and HLA in healthy donors. The PCR had 60 Vbeta and 13 Jbeta primers. The assay was immunoSEQ multiplex PCR, and TCRdb's table has in-frame clones only and misses some. The sample has about 170,000 clones; under 85% are singletons. Sequenced: PBMCs. The receptors come from a young woman in good health and CMV-seropositive.

In regard to this clone: One junction end does not reproduce the germline sequence, and a read error may be involved. The chain employs TRBV7-9 and TRBJ2-7, with D possibly TRBD2 on 5 matching bases. The CDR3 consists of 12 residues. Germline assignment: CDR1 SEHNR and CDR2 FQNEAQ (reference sequence). The CDR3 sequence: CSSSSTGDEQYF. The CDR3 nucleotides read TGTTCCAGCAGTTCGACCGGGGACGAGCAGTACTTC.

The V gene is TRBV9, the J gene TRBJ2-1, with a possible D match to TRBD2 (6 bases). V lost 2 bases to trimming and J lost 9 bases, with 21 bases between them. The CDR3 consists of 16 residues. In germline, CDR1 is SGDLS, CDR2 YYNGEE. This CDR3 reads CASSVLGDSSWIEQFF. CDR3 bases: TGTGCCAGCAGCGTTTTGGGGGACTCCTCTTGGATTGAGCAGTTCTTC. Supplemented by reference TRBV9 and TRBJ2-1, the full variable domain reads DSGVTQTPKHLITATGQRVTLRCSPRSGDLSVYWYQQSLDQGLQFLIQYYNGEERAKGNILERFSAQQFPDLHSELNLSSLELGDSALYFCASSVLGDSSWIEQFFGPGTRLTVL.

This clone was found a few times. The chain has TRBV6-1 and TRBJ2-3; 7 bases line up with TRBD2. Germline values: CDR1 MNHNS, CDR2 SASEGT. The length of the CDR3 is 15 residues. V shed 4 bases, J shed 0 bases, and the junction held 4 bases outside the gene matches. The CDR3 loop is CASSGEAGSTDTQYF. In nucleotides, the CDR3 is TGTGCCAGCAGTGGAGAAGCGGGGAGCACAGATACGCAGTATTTT.

This clone was seen many times. This chain connects TRBV10-3 to TRBJ1-5; TRBD1 is a possible D gene (5 bases). V was shortened by 3 bases and J by 3 bases, with 12 bases between the two germline ends. In germline, CDR1 is ENHRY, CDR2 SYGVKD. This CDR3 contains 15 residues. CDR3 loop: CAISDRVENNQPQHF. The CDR3 DNA reads TGTGCCATCAGTGACAGGGTTGAGAACAATCAGCCCCAGCATTTT.

This sequence joins TRBV9 and TRBJ2-1; D not resolved. The CDR3 is made up of 14 amino acids. The ends were cut back, 3 bases at V and 0 bases at J, with 7 bases in the middle. The germline V gene encodes CDR1 SGDLS and CDR2 YYNGEE. CDR3 protein: CASSAGSSYNEQFF. CDR3 DNA: TGTGCCAGCAGCGCGGGTTCCTCCTACAATGAGCAGTTCTTC. The whole variable domain, remainder taken from reference TRBV9 and TRBJ2-1, is DSGVTQTPKHLITATGQRVTLRCSPRSGDLSVYWYQQSLDQGLQFLIQYYNGEERAKGNILERFSAQQFPDLHSELNLSSLELGDSALYFCASSAGSSYNEQFFGPGTRLTVL.

This rearrangement joins TRBV19 to TRBJ2-1; 9 bases are shared with TRBD2. The CDR3 has 17 amino acids. The V and J ends lost 2 bases and 5 bases, in that order; junction bases with no gene match: 10. From germline, CDR1 is LNHDA and CDR2 SQIVND (reference sequence). For the CDR3, the DNA is TGTGCCAGTAGTATATCGGGAGTAGCGGGGGAAAACAATGAGCAGTTCTTC. The encoded protein is CASSISGVAGENNEQFF.

The rearrangement uses TRBV15 and TRBJ1-4; tentative D call: TRBD1 (6 bases). The CDR3 loop spans 14 amino acids. Germline V gene lookup returns CDR1 LNHNV and CDR2 YYDKDF (reference sequence). Trimming shortened V by 4 bases and J by 6 bases, and 12 bases separated the two germline ends. CDR3 bases: TGTGCCACCAGCAAACGGACAGATTATGAAAAACTGTTTTTT. Amino acid sequence: CATSKRTDYEKLFF.

The chain couples TRBV7-3 to TRBJ2-7; D is uncertain. V was shortened by 7 bases and J by 0 bases, with 13 bases between the two germline ends. The germline CDR1 and CDR2 sequences are SGHTA and FQGTGA. The CDR3 has 14 residues. In DNA, the CDR3 is TGTGCCAGCAACCCCGGTCCCGGCTCCTACGAGCAGTACTTC. This sequence encodes CASNPGPGSYEQYF.

CDR3 sequence reads: CASSQGLVKTQYF. The CDR3 DNA follows: TGCGCCAGCAGCCAAGGTCTAGTAAAGACCCAGTACTTC. V and J are TRBV4-3 and TRBJ2-5; unclear D gene. Germline values: CDR1 LGHNA, CDR2 YSLEER. V lost 1 base and J lost 6, with 9 bases in between. The CDR3 runs to 13 residues.

This chain joins TRBV5-1 and TRBJ1-2, with 9 bases fitting TRBD1. This CDR3 region has 14 residues. V shed 2 bases, J shed 7 bases, and the junction held 6 bases outside the gene matches. Germline CDR1 SGHRS, CDR2 YFSETQ. The CDR3 is CASSLGGDRAGYTF. The CDR3 nucleotides are TGCGCCAGCAGCTTAGGAGGGGACAGGGCTGGCTACACCTTC.

V and J are TRBV9 and TRBJ2-5; 9 bases map to TRBD1. Germline CDR1 reads SGDLS; CDR2 reads YYNGEE. The trim removed 1 base at V and 2 bases at J, leaving 6 bases unmatched. The CDR3 sequence is 16 residues long. The CDR3 coding sequence is TGTGCCAGCAGCGTAACGACAGGGGGGTTGCAAGAGACCCAGTACTTC. Translation: CASSVTTGGLQETQYF.

This rearrangement joins TRBV27 to TRBJ2-7; 8 bases fit TRBD2. V lost 4 bases, J lost 6 bases, and 2 bases stayed unmatched. CDR3 length: 12 amino acids. Per the germline V gene, CDR1 is MNHEY and CDR2 is SMNVEV (reference sequence). CDR3 nucleotides: TGTGCCAGCAGTTCGGGGGGGATCGAGCAGTACTTC. Translation: CASSSGGIEQYF.

This clone came up a few times. This rearrangement joins TRBV28 to TRBJ1-6; D possibly corresponds to TRBD1 (5 bases). Trimming stripped 5 bases from V and 2 bases from J, with 10 bases between. The CDR3 has 15 residues. Germline V gene sequence: CDR1 MDHEN, CDR2 SYDVKM. The CDR3 nucleotides read TGTGCCAGCAGTGGGGGGACGGCCTATAATTCACCCCTCCACTTT. Its protein is CASSGGTAYNSPLHF. The whole variable domain, filled in from reference TRBV28 and TRBJ1-6, reads DVKVTQSSRYLVKRTGEKVFLECVQDMDHENMFWYRQDPGLGLRLIYFSYDVKMKEKGDIPEGYSVSREKKERFSLILESASTNQTSMYLCASSGGTAYNSPLHFGNGTRLTVT.

This clone was seen a handful of times. V usage is TRBV6-5 and J usage is TRBJ2-1; 8 nucleotides align to TRBD2. Germline V gives CDR1 MNHEY, CDR2 SVGAGI. V was clipped by 5 bases and J by 3 bases; unmatched bases: 3. CDR3 length equals 14 residues. CDR3 nucleotide sequence: TGTGCCAGCAGTAACGGGGGGGACTACAATGAGCAGTTCTTC. Its translation is CASSNGGDYNEQFF.

The sample holds a few counts of this clone. The chain couples TRBV28 to TRBJ1-2, with a possible D match to TRBD1 (5 bases). Deletions cut 3 bases from V and 1 base from J, with 24 bases between. In germline, CDR1 is MDHEN, CDR2 SYDVKM. The CDR3 is made up of 19 amino acids. The CDR3 coding sequence is TGTGCCAGCAGTTTGTCACCGGGACGGGGAGGAATTAGTAACTATGGCTACACCTTC. Its protein is CASSLSPGRGGISNYGYTF.

J is TRBJ1-5 and V is TRBV7-3, with D possibly matching TRBD1 (5 bases). Germline lookup yields CDR1 SGHTA and CDR2 FQGTGA. CDR3 length: 15 residues. Trimming took off 2 bases at V and 1 base at J, with 9 bases between the two ends. The DNA for the CDR3 is TGTGCCAGCAGCTTATCGGGGGGAAGCAATCAGCCCCAGCATTTT. The encoded protein is CASSLSGGSNQPQHF.

To note about this clone: A read error may produce the germline difference seen at one junction end. The CDR3 coding sequence is TGTTCCAGCAGCTTAGGTCAGGGCGGTCAGCCCCAGCATTTT. Residues: CSSSLGQGGQPQHF. The chain is built from TRBV7-9 and TRBJ1-5; possible D gene TRBD1, 5 bases. CDR1 and CDR2 (germline): SEHNR, FQNEAQ (reference sequence). CDR3 size: 14 residues.

This sequence joins TRBV5-4 and TRBJ1-2, with D unresolved. The CDR3 covers 13 residues. The germline V and J ends were trimmed by 4 bases and 8 bases, with 15 bases remaining between them. Germline CDR1 is SGHNT and CDR2 is YYREEE (reference sequence). The DNA for the CDR3 is TGTGCCAGCAGCCCTGGACTTCATTGGGGCTACACCTTC. It specifies CASSPGLHWGYTF.

Only a few counts were recorded for this clone. The genes are TRBV18 and TRBJ2-2; no firm D call. The germline gives CDR1 KGHSH, CDR2 LQKENI. V shed 6 bases and J shed 6 bases, with 11 bases lying between them. This CDR3 spans 13 amino acids. The DNA of the CDR3 is TGTGCCAGCTCCTCCCTTGAGTCCGGGGAGCTGTTTTTT. Protein sequence: CASSSLESGELFF.